The 2 T cell receptor beta chains given below trace back to one sample, sequenced in a study of regulatory T cells in long-lasting Graves disease (dated by TCRdb to about 2021). The sample's time point label, decoded: newly diagnosed GD, antithyroid drugs for less than 3 months. RNA was extracted from PBMCs in TRIzol for both TCR sequencing and RNA sequencing. The protocol used for the library was multiplex PCR. Sequencing instrument: Illumina HiSeq 4000. CDR3 regions were amplified by Arm-PCR with iRepertoire HTBI primers to construct TCR beta libraries. The raw public data were reprocessed by TCRdb itself: fastp quality trimming at Q25, MiXCR clonotype calling, in-frame beta chains only. CDR3 protein duplicates are merged, each entry listing the most common genes and DNA. This sample comprises about 560,000 distinct CDR3 sequences, around 16% of them detected only once. More than 10% of the sample comes from the top ten.

These data were also filed under a second study, of T cells in Graves' hyperthyroidism and ophthalmopathy.

Sequencing was performed on peripheral blood mononuclear cells (PBMCs), taken at new diagnosis, from a patient treated with antithyroid drugs. Every receptor here comes from a man between 18 and 35 years old with Graves disease. Donor details come from another sample of the same person, matched by shared clones.

This clonotype was observed many times. CDR3 region: CASSEVRVVAEAFF. CDR3 DNA: TGTGCCAGCAGTGAAGTCAGGGTGGTAGCTGAAGCTTTCTTT. The V gene is TRBV6-1, the J gene TRBJ1-1; a weak D match, TRBD1 (5 bases). V lost 1 base to trimming and J lost 6 bases, with 12 bases between them. CDR1 MNHNS and CDR2 SASEGT come from the germline V gene. This CDR3 comprises 14 residues.

V and J are TRBV10-3 and TRBJ2-2, with D hard to call. V lost 8 bases, J lost 0 bases, and 7 bases lay in between. Germline CDR1 is ENHRY and CDR2 is SYGVKD. The CDR3 consists of 13 residues. The CDR3 DNA is TGTGCCATCCAGGCCCCGAACACCGGGGAGCTGTTTTTT. Translating gives CAIQAPNTGELFF.